Presented here are 24 T cell receptor beta chains from one specimen sequenced in a study of T cells in Graves' hyperthyroidism and ophthalmopathy. There were TCR beta CDR3 regions amplified from RNA transcripts. Carried out on the TCR CDR3, a first-round RT-PCR used the HTBI primer set. TCRdb re-analysed the multiplex PCR reads in MiXCR, keeping a single row per CDR3 protein. The table records about 480,000 distinct CDR3 sequences, approximately 15% of them present only once. The sequenced material came from blood. These receptors were collected from a woman aged 18-29 years with Graves' hyperthyroidism.

This clonotype showed up many times. This chain uses TRBV10-3 with TRBJ2-1, with D possibly TRBD1 on 6 matching bases. Per the germline V gene, CDR1 is ENHRY and CDR2 is SYGVKD. V gave up 6 bases and J gave up 7 bases, with 16 bases separating them. This CDR3 has 14 residues. CDR3 coding DNA: TGTGCCATCAGGACCCCCGGGACAAATAATGAGCAGTTCTTC. Translated, it gives CAIRTPGTNNEQFF.

V usage is TRBV2 and J usage is TRBJ2-5; D unresolved. Per the germline V gene, CDR1 is SNHLY and CDR2 is FYNNEI. This CDR3 is built from 13 residues. The V and J ends lost 3 bases and 5 bases respectively, with 10 bases between them. This chain's CDR3 is CASSDELGETQYF. DNA of the CDR3: TGTGCCAGCAGTGACGAACTGGGGGAGACCCAGTACTTC. The full variable domain, in which reference TRBV2 and TRBJ2-5 provide the parts outside the CDR3, is EPEVTQTPSHQVTQMGQEVILRCVPISNHLYFYWYRQILGQKVEFLVSFYNNEISEKSEIFDDQFSVERPDGSNFTLKIRSTKLEDSAMYFCASSDELGETQYFGPGTRLLVL.

Comments on this clonotype: A read error may explain this, as a much larger clone is one base away. The V and J genes are TRBV5-1 and TRBJ2-5, with 8 nucleotides matching TRBD1. The CDR3 covers 14 residues. Per the germline V gene, CDR1 is SGHRS and CDR2 is YFSETQ. V dropped 7 bases and J dropped 5; count of bases not matched to a gene: 10. The chain's CDR3 is CASGSPDREETQYF. The CDR3 coding sequence is TGCGCCAGCGGCTCTCCGGACAGGGAGGAGACCCAGTACTTC.

This clonotype was observed at least ten times. The V and J genes are TRBV7-9 and TRBJ1-1; 8 bases align to TRBD1. After removal of 5 bases from V and 1 base from J, the junction contained 12 bases not matched to a gene. Germline-derived CDR1 and CDR2 are SEHNR and FQNEAQ (reference sequence). The CDR3 has 17 residues. In DNA form, the CDR3 reads TGTGCCAGCAGCGCCGTTGGACAGGGAGAGTGGAACACTGAAGCTTTCTTT. Translating gives CASSAVGQGEWNTEAFF. The full variable domain, in which reference TRBV7-9 and TRBJ1-1 provide the parts outside the CDR3, is DTGVSQNPRHKITKRGQNVTFRCDPISEHNRLYWYRQTLGQGPEFLTYFQNEAQLEKSRLLSDRFSAERPKGSFSTLEIQRTEQGDSAMYLCASSAVGQGEWNTEAFFGQGTRLTVV.

The table lists this clonotype with many counts. The rearrangement joins TRBV30 to TRBJ1-1; 7 positions agree with TRBD1. The CDR3 extends over 13 amino acids. Trimming removed 4 bases from V and 4 bases from J; junction bases left unmatched: 6. Germline V gene data show CDR1 as GTSNPN and CDR2 as SVGIG (reference sequence). In DNA, the CDR3 is TGTGCCTGGATTGCAGGGGGTAGCACTGAAGCTTTCTTT. Amino acids: CAWIAGGSTEAFF.

This clonotype was seen at least ten times. The chain employs TRBV11-3 and TRBJ1-3; TRBD1 is a possible D gene (5 bases). Per the germline V gene, CDR1 is SGHNT and CDR2 is YENEEA. This CDR3 spans 17 amino acids. V lost 5 bases, J lost 2 bases, and 19 bases lay in between. The CDR3 nucleotides are TGTGCCAGCAGCGCCCGGGACGGCGACTCTCCTGGAAACACCATATATTTT. Amino acids: CASSARDGDSPGNTIYF.

This clonotype was observed many times. The chain is built from TRBV19 and TRBJ1-3; D is unclear. Germline V gives CDR1 LNHDA, CDR2 SQIVND (reference sequence). V lost 2 bases and J 0 bases, leaving 8 bases between the germline ends. There are 15 residues in the CDR3. This CDR3 is CASSIRRDSGNTIYF. Written as DNA, the CDR3 is TGTGCCAGTAGTATAAGGCGAGACTCTGGAAACACCATATATTTT.

In its sample, this clonotype was seen a few times. V gene TRBV28 combines with J gene TRBJ1-1; D may be TRBD1 (5 bases). V shed 1 base and J shed 0 bases, with 6 bases lying between them. The germline V gene has CDR1 MDHEN and CDR2 SYDVKM. This CDR3 is built from 14 residues. The chain's CDR3 is CASSLSRVNTEAFF. For the CDR3, the DNA is TGTGCCAGCAGTTTATCCAGGGTGAACACTGAAGCTTTCTTT.

The chain has TRBV3-1 and TRBJ2-7; 7 bases are shared with TRBD2. CDR1 is LGHDT, CDR2 YNNKEL, per germline (reference sequence). This CDR3 spans 14 amino acids. Trimming removed 3 bases from V and 3 bases from J; junction bases left unmatched: 5. The CDR3 DNA reads TGTGCCAGCAGCCAGGGGCTAGCGGACTACGAGCAGTACGTC. Its translation is CASSQGLADYEQYV.

This chain uses TRBV19 with TRBJ2-1, with TRBD1 identical over 7 bases. In germline, CDR1 is LNHDA, CDR2 SQIVND (reference sequence). This CDR3 contains 14 residues. Trimming took 6 bases from V and 4 from J; bases not matched to a gene: 6. CDR3 in DNA: TGTGCCAGTAGCATCGAGACAGGGTACAATGAGCAGTTCTTC. Translating gives CASSIETGYNEQFF.

This clonotype was seen at least ten times. This chain joins TRBV12-5 and TRBJ2-3; 15 bases map to TRBD2. The CDR3 spans 16 residues. Germline values: CDR1 LGHNT, CDR2 FRNRAP. V trimming: 5 bases; J trimming: 4 bases; junction bases outside the gene matches: 4. The CDR3 is CASGLGLAGGADTQYF. The CDR3 coding sequence is TGTGCTAGTGGTCTGGGACTAGCGGGAGGCGCAGATACGCAGTATTTT. The entire variable domain, with the rest obtained from reference TRBV12-5 and TRBJ2-3, is as follows: DARVTQTPRHKVTEMGQEVTMRCQPILGHNTVFWYRQTMMQGLELLAYFRNRAPLDDSGMPKDRFSAEMPDATLATLKIQPSEPRDSAVYFCASGLGLAGGADTQYFGPGTRLTVL.

This clonotype was recorded at least ten times. The DNA of the CDR3 is TGTGCCAGTAGTATTGACAACCCTGGGTCCTACAATGAGCAGTTCTTC. This encodes CASSIDNPGSYNEQFF. V and J are TRBV19 and TRBJ2-1; D is unclear. This CDR3 comprises 16 residues. The germline V gene has CDR1 LNHDA and CDR2 SQIVND (reference sequence). V was shortened by 3 bases and J by 1 base, with 13 bases between the two germline ends. The entire variable domain, with the rest obtained from reference TRBV19 and TRBJ2-1, is as follows: DGGITQSPKYLFRKEGQNVTLSCEQNLNHDAMYWYRQDPGQGLRLIYYSQIVNDFQKGDIAEGYSVSREKKESFPLTVTSAQKNPTAFYLCASSIDNPGSYNEQFFGPGTRLTVL.

This clonotype was counted ten times or more. The rearrangement joins TRBV12-3 or TRBV12-4 to TRBJ1-5; D is unclear. Trimming stripped 3 bases from V and 5 bases from J, with 14 bases between. CDR3 length: 15 amino acids. This CDR3 reads CASSFGGEGHQPQHF. CDR3 sequence (DNA): TGTGCCAGCAGTTTTGGTGGAGAGGGCCATCAGCCCCAGCATTTT.

This clonotype was found many times. This chain uses TRBV20-1 with TRBJ2-1; D remains ambiguous. The CDR3 consists of 14 residues. Per germline, CDR1 DFQATT and CDR2 SNEGSKA (reference sequence). V dropped 6 bases and J dropped 3 bases, with 15 bases sitting between them. This chain's CDR3 is CSALIPVYYNEQFF. In DNA, the CDR3 is TGCAGTGCCCTGATACCCGTCTACTACAATGAGCAGTTCTTC.

This clonotype occurred a few times. Relative to the germline gene, one junction end is altered; a read error may explain this. The chain has TRBV10-3 and TRBJ2-1; TRBD2 is a possible D gene (6 bases). The length of the CDR3 is 13 residues. The germline V gene encodes CDR1 ENHRY and CDR2 SYGVKD. The CDR3 here is CAISDLGGNGQFF. The CDR3 nucleotides are TGTGCCATCAGTGATCTCGGAGGGAATGGGCAGTTCTTC.

This clonotype was picked up many times. The V call is TRBV12-3 or TRBV12-4, the J call TRBJ2-3, with D possibly TRBD1 on 5 matching bases. This CDR3 region has 19 residues. Trimming pared 8 bases from V and 2 bases from J, leaving 29 bases between. The CDR3 sequence: CASDARSRRQRVHTDTQYF. Written as DNA, the CDR3 is TGTGCCAGCGATGCTCGATCTAGGCGACAGAGAGTACACACAGATACGCAGTATTTT.

This clonotype turned up a few times. No conserved phenylalanine or tryptophan ends this CDR3, so it is likely a read error. The chain employs TRBV11-1 and TRBJ1-1, with 7 positions matching TRBD1. The CDR3 is made up of 14 amino acids. The junction had 4 bases not matched to a gene; V was cut back by 5 bases and J by 1 base. Germline V gene data show CDR1 as SGHAT and CDR2 as FQDESV (reference sequence). CDR3 nucleotide sequence: TGTGCCAGCAGCCCGGGACAGACGAACACTGAAGCTTTCCTT. Its protein product is CASSPGQTNTEAFL.

This clonotype was counted ten times or more. This chain links TRBV30 with TRBJ1-1; D call uncertain. Deletions cut 0 bases from V and 3 bases from J, with 8 bases between. The CDR3 loop spans 13 amino acids. Looked up from germline, CDR1 is GTSNPN and CDR2 is SVGIG (reference sequence). The CDR3 reads CAWSVFSDTEAFF. For the CDR3, the DNA is TGTGCCTGGAGTGTTTTTAGTGACACTGAAGCTTTCTTT.

In this sample, this clonotype turned up many times. At one end, the junction sequence differs from germline, possibly due to a read error. This sequence joins TRBV5-1 and TRBJ2-1, with D possibly being TRBD2 (5 bases). In germline, CDR1 is SGHRS, CDR2 YFSETQ. The CDR3 runs to 12 residues. The CDR3 DNA is TGTGCCAGCAGCTTAGCGTACAATGAGCAGTTCTTC. This gives the protein CASSLAYNEQFF.

The CDR3 DNA sequence: TGTGCCACCAGTACTAGCGGGACGTACAATGAGCAGTTCTTC. Amino acid sequence: CATSTSGTYNEQFF. The chain couples TRBV15 to TRBJ2-1, with TRBD2 matching 10 bases. This CDR3 region has 14 residues. With V trimmed by 6 bases and J by 4 bases, 3 bases remained unmatched. CDR1 is LNHNV and CDR2 is YYDKDF in the germline V gene (reference sequence).

In its sample, this clonotype was seen many times. The chain joins TRBV11-3 to TRBJ2-1, with 13 bases fitting TRBD2. The length of the CDR3 is 18 residues. Germline V CDR1 and CDR2: SGHNT, YENEEA. Germline trimming cut 5 bases from V and 7 bases from J; bases unmatched to any gene: 14. The CDR3 nucleotides are TGTGCCAGCAGCGCGCGACTAGCGGGAGGTAATAGCGGTAATGAGCAGTTCTTC. Encoded protein: CASSARLAGGNSGNEQFF. The variable domain in full, completed from reference TRBV11-3 and TRBJ2-1, reads EAGVVQSPRYKIIEKKQPVAFWCNPISGHNTLYWYLQNLGQGPELLIRYENEEAVDDSQLPKDRFSAERLKGVDSTLKIQPAELGDSAVYLCASSARLAGGNSGNEQFFGPGTRLTVL.

The rearrangement joins TRBV28 to TRBJ2-7; 8 positions match TRBD2. There are 12 residues in the CDR3. V was clipped by 8 bases and J by 7 bases; unmatched bases: 7. Germline CDR1 reads MDHEN; CDR2 reads SYDVKM. The CDR3 nucleotides read TGTGCCAGCCAGCGGGAGAGGGGAGAGCAGTACTTC. Its protein product is CASQRERGEQYF.

This clonotype has just a few counts. The chain links TRBV5-6 to TRBJ1-2; D not resolved. Trimming cost V 0 bases and J 5 bases, with 8 bases left between them. Germline V gives CDR1 SGHDT, CDR2 YYEEEE. CDR3 length: 13 amino acids. The CDR3 sequence is CASSLVRTYGYTF. The CDR3 region has the DNA TGTGCCAGCAGCTTGGTGAGGACTTATGGCTACACCTTC.

This clonotype occurred many times. V is TRBV7-8 and J is TRBJ2-5, with TRBD2 matching 11 bases. After removal of 3 bases from V and 2 bases from J, the junction contained 5 bases not matched to a gene. Germline lookup yields CDR1 SGHVS and CDR2 FQNEAQ. The CDR3 spans 16 residues. CDR3 residues: CASSFSGTSGQETQYF. In DNA form, the CDR3 reads TGTGCCAGCAGCTTCTCCGGGACTAGCGGTCAAGAGACCCAGTACTTC.